A selection of T cell receptor beta chains follows, all from one sample in a study of cytomegalovirus exposure and HLA in healthy donors. Some clones are missing from TCRdb's copy, which holds only in-frame ones; the method was immunoSEQ multiplex PCR. Here the sample spans 170,000 or so clones, roughly four fifths being singletons. Material for sequencing was PBMCs. The receptors come from a man aged 45-65 years in good health and CMV-seronegative. Each CDR3 is given with its conserved first and last residue. D genes are given only for firm matches. Size values are once, few and many counts, or a class for expanded clones, and some rows have none.

TRBJ1-2 | TRBV7-2 | . | . | CASSLSGYNGYTF | TGTGCCAGCAGCTTGTCAGGGTACAATGGCTACACCTTC
TRBJ1-2 | TRBV7-2 | . | . | CASNQGSLANYGYTF | TGTGCCAGCAACCAGGGGAGTTTAGCTAACTATGGCTACACCTTC
TRBJ2-5 | TRBV6-6 | . | TRBD1 | CASSSGTGGVETQYF | TGTGCCAGCAGTTCCGGGACAGGGGGCGTTGAGACCCAGTACTTC
TRBJ2-3 | TRBV29-1 | few | TRBD2 | CSVEAPGLAGVEYF | TGCAGCGTTGAGGCCCCGGGACTAGCGGGAGTCGAGTATTTT
TRBJ1-1 | TRBV5-1 | few | . | CASSSPRNTEAFF | TGCGCCAGCAGTAGTCCAAGGAACACTGAAGCTTTCTTT
TRBJ1-2 | TRBV5-4 | once | . | CASSFGGGSYGYTF | TGTGCCAGCAGCTTCGGCGGTGGGAGCTATGGCTACACCTTC
TRBJ2-3 | TRBV2 | . | . | CASSDAGLSTDTQYF | TGTGCCAGCAGTGACGCGGGGTTAAGCACAGATACGCAGTATTTT
TRBJ2-2 | TRBV7-6 | . | . | CASSLVSGELFF | TGTGCCAGCAGCTTAGTTAGCGGGGAGCTGTTTTTT
TRBJ2-7 | TRBV13 | . | . | CASSVGDTSTYEQYF | TGTGCCAGCAGCGTCGGGGACACTTCCACCTACGAGCAGTACTTC
TRBJ2-5 | TRBV7-2 | . | TRBD1 | CASSLGTGYQETQYF | TGTGCCAGCAGCTTAGGGACAGGTTACCAAGAGACCCAGTACTTC
TRBJ2-3 | TRBV10-3 | . | TRBD2 | CAISLTSGADTQYF | TGTGCCATCAGCCTCACTAGCGGGGCAGATACGCAGTATTTT
TRBJ2-2 | TRBV5-5 | . | TRBD1 | CASSSWTGDSGELFF | TGTGCCAGCAGCTCGTGGACAGGGGATTCCGGGGAGCTGTTTTTT
TRBJ2-5 | TRBV5-1 | . | . | CASSLGGGSVRETQYF | TGCGCCAGCAGCTTGGGTGGAGGGTCGGTGAGAGAGACCCAGTACTTC
TRBJ2-7 | TRBV6-5 | . | TRBD1 | CASNPGGREGEQYF | TGTGCCAGCAACCCAGGGGGACGGGAAGGCGAGCAGTACTTC
TRBJ1-5 | TRBV4-1 | few | TRBD1 | CASSQQGVSQPQHF | TGCGCCAGCAGCCAACAGGGGGTTAGTCAGCCCCAGCATTTT
TRBJ2-5 | TRBV5-1 | . | TRBD1 | CASSLWTGPEAQYF | TGCGCCAGCAGCCTTTGGACAGGCCCAGAAGCCCAGTACTTC